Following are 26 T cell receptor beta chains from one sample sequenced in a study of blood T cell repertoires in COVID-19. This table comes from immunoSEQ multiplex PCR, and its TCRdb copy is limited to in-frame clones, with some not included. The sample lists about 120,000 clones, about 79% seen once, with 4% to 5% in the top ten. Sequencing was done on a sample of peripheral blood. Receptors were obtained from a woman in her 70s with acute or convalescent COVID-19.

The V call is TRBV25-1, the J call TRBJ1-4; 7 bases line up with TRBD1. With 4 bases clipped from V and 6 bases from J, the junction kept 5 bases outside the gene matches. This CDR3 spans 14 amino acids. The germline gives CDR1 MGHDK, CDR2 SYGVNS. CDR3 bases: TGTGCCAGCAGTGGGAACAGGGGAGATGAAAAACTGTTTTTT. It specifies CASSGNRGDEKLFF.

This CDR3 reads CAGRGLGNTIYF. CDR3 nucleotides: TGTGCCGGGCGGGGCCTAGGAAACACCATATATTTT. V usage is TRBV12-3 or TRBV12-4 and J usage is TRBJ1-3; tentative D call: TRBD1 (5 bases). V shed 11 bases and J shed 4 bases, with 12 bases lying between them. The CDR3 contains 12 residues.

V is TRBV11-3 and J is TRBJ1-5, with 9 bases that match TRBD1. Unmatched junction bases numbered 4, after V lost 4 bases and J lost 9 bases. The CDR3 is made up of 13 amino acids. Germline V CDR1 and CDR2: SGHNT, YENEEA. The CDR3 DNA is TGTGCCAGCAGCTCCGGGACAGGGAGGCCCCAGCATTTT. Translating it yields CASSSGTGRPQHF.

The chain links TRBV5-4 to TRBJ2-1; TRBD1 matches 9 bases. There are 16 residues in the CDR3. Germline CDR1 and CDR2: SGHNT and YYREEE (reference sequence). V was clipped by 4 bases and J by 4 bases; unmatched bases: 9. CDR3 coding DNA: TGTGCCAGCAGCCCGGACAGGGGAACAAGATACAATGAGCAGTTCTTC. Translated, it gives CASSPDRGTRYNEQFF. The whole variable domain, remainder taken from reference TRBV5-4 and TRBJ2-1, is ETGVTQSPTHLIKTRGQQVTLRCSSQSGHNTVSWYQQALGQGPQFIFQYYREEENGRGNFPPRFSGLQFPNYSSELNVNALELDDSALYLCASSPDRGTRYNEQFFGPGTRLTVL.

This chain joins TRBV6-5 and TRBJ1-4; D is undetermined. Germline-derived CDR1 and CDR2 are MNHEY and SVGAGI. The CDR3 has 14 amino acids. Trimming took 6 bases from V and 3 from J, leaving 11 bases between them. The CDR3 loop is CASSQVMANEKLFF. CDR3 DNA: TGTGCCAGCAGCCAGGTGATGGCTAATGAAAAACTGTTTTTT.

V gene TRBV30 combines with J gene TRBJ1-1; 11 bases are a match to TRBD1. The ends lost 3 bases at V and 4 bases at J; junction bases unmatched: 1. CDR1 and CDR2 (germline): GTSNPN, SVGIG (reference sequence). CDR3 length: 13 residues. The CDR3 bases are TGTGCCTGGAGGGGACAGGGGGGCACTGAAGCTTTCTTT. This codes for CAWRGQGGTEAFF.

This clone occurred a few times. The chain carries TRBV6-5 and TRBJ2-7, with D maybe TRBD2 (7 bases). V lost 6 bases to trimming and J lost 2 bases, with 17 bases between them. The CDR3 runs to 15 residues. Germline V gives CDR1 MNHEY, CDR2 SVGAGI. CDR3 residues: CASSLLIGGPYEQYF. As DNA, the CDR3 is TGTGCCAGCAGCCTACTGATCGGGGGGCCCTACGAGCAGTACTTC.

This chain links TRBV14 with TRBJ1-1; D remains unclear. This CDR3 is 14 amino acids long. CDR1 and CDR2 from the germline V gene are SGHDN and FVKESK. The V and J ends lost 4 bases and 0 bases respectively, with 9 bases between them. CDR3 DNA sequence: TGTGCCAGCAGCCCCGGGGTCGTGAACACTGAAGCTTTCTTT. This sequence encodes CASSPGVVNTEAFF.

For the CDR3, the DNA is TGTGCCAGCAGCCTAGGGATGACAGGGTTGGAGACCCAGTACTTC. Translated, it gives CASSLGMTGLETQYF. The gene calls are TRBV7-7 and TRBJ2-5; 7 nucleotides align to TRBD1. CDR1 and CDR2 (germline): SSHAT, FNYEAQ (reference sequence). J gave up 5 bases and V 5 bases, and 11 bases lay outside the gene matches. This CDR3 is built from 15 residues.

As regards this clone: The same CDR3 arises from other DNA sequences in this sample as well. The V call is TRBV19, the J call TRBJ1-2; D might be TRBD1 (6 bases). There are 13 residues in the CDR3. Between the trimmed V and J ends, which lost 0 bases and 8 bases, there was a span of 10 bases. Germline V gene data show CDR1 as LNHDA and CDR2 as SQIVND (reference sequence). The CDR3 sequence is CASSIDHRAGYTF. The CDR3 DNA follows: TGTGCCAGTAGTATAGACCACAGGGCAGGCTACACCTTC. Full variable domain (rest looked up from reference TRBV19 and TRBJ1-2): DGGITQSPKYLFRKEGQNVTLSCEQNLNHDAMYWYRQDPGQGLRLIYYSQIVNDFQKGDIAEGYSVSREKKESFPLTVTSAQKNPTAFYLCASSIDHRAGYTFGSGTRLTVV.

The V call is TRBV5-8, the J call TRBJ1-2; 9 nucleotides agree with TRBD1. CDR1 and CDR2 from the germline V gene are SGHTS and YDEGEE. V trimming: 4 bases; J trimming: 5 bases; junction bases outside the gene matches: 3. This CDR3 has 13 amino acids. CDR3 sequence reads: CASSQDRGYGYTF. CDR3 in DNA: TGTGCCAGCAGCCAGGACAGGGGTTATGGCTACACCTTC.

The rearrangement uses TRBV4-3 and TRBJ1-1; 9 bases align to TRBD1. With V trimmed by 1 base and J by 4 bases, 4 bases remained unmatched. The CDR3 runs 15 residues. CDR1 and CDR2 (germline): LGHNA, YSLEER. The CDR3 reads CASSQVTGGGTEAFF. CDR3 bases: TGCGCCAGCAGCCAAGTTACAGGGGGCGGCACTGAAGCTTTCTTT.

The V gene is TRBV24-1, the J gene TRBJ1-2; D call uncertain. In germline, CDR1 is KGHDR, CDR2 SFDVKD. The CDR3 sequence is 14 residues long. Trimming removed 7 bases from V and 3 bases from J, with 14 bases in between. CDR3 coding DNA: TGTGCCACCAGCGGGAGGGAGATTGACTATGGCTACACCTTC. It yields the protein CATSGREIDYGYTF.

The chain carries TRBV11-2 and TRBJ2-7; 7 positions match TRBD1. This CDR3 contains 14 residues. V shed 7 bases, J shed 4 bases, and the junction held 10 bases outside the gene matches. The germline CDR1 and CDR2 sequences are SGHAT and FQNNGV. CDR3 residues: CASTRQGGGYEQYV. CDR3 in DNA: TGTGCCAGCACCAGACAGGGTGGAGGATACGAGCAGTACGTC.

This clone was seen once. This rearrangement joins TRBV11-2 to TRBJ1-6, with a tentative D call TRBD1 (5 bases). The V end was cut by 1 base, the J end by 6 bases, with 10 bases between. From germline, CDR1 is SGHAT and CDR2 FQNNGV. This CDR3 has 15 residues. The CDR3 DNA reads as TGTGCCAGCAGCTTAGTAGACGGGGGTAATTCACCCCTCCACTTT. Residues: CASSLVDGGNSPLHF.

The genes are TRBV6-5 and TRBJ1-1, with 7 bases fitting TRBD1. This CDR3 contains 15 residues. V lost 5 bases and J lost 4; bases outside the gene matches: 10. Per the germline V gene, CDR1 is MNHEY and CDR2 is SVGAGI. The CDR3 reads CASSQRQGSITEAFF. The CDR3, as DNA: TGTGCCAGCAGTCAACGACAGGGAAGTATCACTGAAGCTTTCTTT.

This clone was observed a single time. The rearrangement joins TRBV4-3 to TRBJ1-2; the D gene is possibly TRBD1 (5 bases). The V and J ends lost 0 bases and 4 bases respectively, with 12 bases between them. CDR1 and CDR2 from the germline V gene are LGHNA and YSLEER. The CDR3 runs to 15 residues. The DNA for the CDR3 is TGCGCCAGCAGCCAAGATCCTGGGGGGAGCTATGGCTACACCTTC. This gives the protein CASSQDPGGSYGYTF.

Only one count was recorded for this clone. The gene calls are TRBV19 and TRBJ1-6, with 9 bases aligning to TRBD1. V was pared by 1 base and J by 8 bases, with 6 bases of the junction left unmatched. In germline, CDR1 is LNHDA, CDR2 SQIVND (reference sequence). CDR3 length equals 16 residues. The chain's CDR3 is CASSIGGTGIDSPLHF. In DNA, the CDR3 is TGTGCCAGTAGTATAGGGGGGACAGGGATCGATTCACCCCTCCACTTT.

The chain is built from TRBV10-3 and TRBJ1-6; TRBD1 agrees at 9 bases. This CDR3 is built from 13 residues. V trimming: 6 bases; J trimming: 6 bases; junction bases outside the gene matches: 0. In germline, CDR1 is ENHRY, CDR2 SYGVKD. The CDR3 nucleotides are TGTGCCATCAGGACAGGGGGTAATTCACCCCTCCACTTT. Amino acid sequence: CAIRTGGNSPLHF.

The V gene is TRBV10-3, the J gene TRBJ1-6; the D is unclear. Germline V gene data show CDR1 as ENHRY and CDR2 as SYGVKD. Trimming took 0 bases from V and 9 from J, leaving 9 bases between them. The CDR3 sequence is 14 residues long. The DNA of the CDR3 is TGTGCCATCAGTGAGTCGGGCACGAGTTCACCCCTCCACTTT. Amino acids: CAISESGTSSPLHF.

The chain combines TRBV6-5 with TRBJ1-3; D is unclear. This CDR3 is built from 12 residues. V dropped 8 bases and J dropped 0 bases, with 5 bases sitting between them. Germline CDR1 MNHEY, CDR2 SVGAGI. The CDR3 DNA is TGTGCCAGCTACAGCTCTGGAAACACCATATATTTT. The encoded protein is CASYSSGNTIYF.

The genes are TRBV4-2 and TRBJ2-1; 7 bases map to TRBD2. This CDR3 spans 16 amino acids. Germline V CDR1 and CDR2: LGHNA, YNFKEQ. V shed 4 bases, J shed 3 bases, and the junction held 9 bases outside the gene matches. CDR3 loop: CASSRESGEIYNEQFF. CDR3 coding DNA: TGTGCCAGCAGCCGTGAAAGCGGGGAAATCTACAATGAGCAGTTCTTC.

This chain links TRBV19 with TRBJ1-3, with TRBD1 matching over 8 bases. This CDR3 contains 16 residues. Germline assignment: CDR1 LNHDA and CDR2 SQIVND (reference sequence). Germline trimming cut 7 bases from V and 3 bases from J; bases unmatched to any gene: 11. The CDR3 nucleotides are TGTGCCAGTACCGATCAGGCGACAGGGGTTGGAAACACCATATATTTT. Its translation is CASTDQATGVGNTIYF.

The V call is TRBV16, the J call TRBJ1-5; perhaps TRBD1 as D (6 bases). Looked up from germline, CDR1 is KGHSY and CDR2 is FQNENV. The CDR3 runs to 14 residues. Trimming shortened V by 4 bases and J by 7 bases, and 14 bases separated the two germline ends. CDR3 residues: CASSPETGRQPQHF. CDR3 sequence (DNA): TGTGCCAGCAGCCCGGAAACAGGGAGACAGCCCCAGCATTTT.

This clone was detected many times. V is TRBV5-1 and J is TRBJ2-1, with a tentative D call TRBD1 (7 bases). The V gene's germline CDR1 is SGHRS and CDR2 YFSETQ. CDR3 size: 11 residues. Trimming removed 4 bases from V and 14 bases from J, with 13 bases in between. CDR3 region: CASSPDRTKFF. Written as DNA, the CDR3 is TGCGCCAGCAGCCCGGACAGGACTAAGTTCTTC.

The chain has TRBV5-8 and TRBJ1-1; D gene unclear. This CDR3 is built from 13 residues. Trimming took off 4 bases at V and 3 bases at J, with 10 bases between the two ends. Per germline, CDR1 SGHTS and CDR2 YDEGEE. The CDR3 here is CASSPGLYTEAFF. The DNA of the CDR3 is TGTGCCAGCAGCCCAGGACTGTACACTGAAGCTTTCTTT.